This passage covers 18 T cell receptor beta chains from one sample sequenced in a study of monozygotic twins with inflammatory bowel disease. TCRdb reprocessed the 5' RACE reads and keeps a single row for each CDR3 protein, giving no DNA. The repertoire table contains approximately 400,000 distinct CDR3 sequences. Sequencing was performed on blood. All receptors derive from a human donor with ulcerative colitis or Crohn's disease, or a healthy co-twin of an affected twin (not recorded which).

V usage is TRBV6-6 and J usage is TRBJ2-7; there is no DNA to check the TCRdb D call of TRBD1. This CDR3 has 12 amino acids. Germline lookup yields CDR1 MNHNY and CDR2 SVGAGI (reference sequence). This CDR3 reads CASSWDIYEQYF.

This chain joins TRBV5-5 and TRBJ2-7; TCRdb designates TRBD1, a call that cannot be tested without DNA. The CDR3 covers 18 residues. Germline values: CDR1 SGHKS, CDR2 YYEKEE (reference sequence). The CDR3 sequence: CASSPLFRDRLMAYEQYF. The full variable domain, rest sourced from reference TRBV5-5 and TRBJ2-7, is DAGVTQSPTHLIKTRGQQVTLRCSPISGHKSVSWYQQVLGQGPQFIFQYYEKEERGRGNFPDRFSARQFPNYSSELNVNALLLGDSALYLCASSPLFRDRLMAYEQYFGPGTRLTVT.

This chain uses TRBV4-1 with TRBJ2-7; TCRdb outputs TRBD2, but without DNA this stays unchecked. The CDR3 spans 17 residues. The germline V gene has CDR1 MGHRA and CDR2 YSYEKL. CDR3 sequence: CASSQDRSSGPSYEQYF.

CDR3 sequence: CASSPQMGIQVYNEQFF. The chain joins TRBV7-2 to TRBJ2-1. The CDR3 has 17 residues. CDR1 and CDR2 (germline): SGHTA, FQGNSA.

CDR3 sequence reads: CASSPGFSDNEQFF. The chain combines TRBV7-9 with TRBJ2-1; without DNA, the TCRdb call of TRBD1 cannot be checked. The V gene's germline CDR1 is SEHNR and CDR2 FQNEAQ (reference sequence). The CDR3 is 14 residues long.

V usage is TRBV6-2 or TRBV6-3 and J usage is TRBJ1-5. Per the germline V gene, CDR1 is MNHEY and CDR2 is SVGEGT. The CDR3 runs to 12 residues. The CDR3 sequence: CASSLRYQPQHF.

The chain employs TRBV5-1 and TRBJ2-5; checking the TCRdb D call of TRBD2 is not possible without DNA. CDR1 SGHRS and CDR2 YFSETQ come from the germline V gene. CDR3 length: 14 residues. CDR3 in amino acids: CASSPRGGTETQYF.

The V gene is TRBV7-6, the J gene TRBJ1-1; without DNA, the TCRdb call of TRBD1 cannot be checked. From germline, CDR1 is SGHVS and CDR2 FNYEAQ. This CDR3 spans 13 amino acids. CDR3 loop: CASSPVQGAEAFF.

The CDR3 here is CASGVNNEQFF. The chain recombines TRBV6-2 or TRBV6-3 with TRBJ2-1. The CDR3 is 11 amino acids. CDR1 and CDR2 (germline): MNHEY, SVGEGT.

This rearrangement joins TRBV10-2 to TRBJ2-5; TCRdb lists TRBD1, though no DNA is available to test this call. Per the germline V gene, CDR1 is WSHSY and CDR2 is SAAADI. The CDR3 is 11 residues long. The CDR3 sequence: CATRTAKTQYF.

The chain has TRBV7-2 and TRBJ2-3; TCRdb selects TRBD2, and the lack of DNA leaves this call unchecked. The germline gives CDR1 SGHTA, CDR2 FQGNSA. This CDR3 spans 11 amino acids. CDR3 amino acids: CAILVGDTQYF.

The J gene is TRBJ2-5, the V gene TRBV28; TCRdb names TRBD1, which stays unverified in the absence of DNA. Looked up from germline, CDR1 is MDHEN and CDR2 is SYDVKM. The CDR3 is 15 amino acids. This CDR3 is CASSDEGRTRKTQYF.

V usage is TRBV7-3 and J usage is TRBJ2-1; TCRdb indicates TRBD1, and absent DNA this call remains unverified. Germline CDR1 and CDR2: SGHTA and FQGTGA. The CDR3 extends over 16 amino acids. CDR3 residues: CASSYVPGQGFNEQFF. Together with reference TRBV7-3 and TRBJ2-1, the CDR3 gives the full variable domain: GAGVSQTPSNKVTEKGKYVELRCDPISGHTALYWYRQSLGQGPEFLIYFQGTGAADDSGLPNDRFFAVRPEGSVSTLKIQRTERGDSAVYLCASSYVPGQGFNEQFFGPGTRLTVL.

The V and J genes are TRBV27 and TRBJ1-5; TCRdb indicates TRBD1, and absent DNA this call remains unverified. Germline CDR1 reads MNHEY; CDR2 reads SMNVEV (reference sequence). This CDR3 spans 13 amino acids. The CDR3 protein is CASSWGNNQPQHF.

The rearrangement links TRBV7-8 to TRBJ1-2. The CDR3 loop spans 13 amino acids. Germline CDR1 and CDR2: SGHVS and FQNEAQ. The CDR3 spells CASSSYSRPGYTF.

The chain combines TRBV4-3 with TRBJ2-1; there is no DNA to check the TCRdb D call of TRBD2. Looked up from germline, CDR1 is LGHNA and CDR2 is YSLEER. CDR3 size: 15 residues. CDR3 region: CASSQGLAGDDEQFF.

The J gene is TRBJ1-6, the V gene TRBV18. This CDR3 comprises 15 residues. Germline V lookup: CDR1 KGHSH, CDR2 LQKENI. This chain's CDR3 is CASSPQGYDNSPLHF.

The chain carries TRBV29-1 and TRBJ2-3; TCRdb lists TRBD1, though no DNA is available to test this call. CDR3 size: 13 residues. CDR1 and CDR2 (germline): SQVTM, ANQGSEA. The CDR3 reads CSVGGRVTDTQYF.